The entry below describes one TCR beta chain. The data stem from a study of Ad26.COV2.S vaccination and SARS-CoV-2 variants. Germline lookup yields CDR1 SGHTA and CDR2 FQGNSA. V dropped 7 bases and J dropped 4; count of bases not matched to a gene: 3. This CDR3 spans 14 amino acids. The assay was immunoSEQ multiplex PCR, and TCRdb's table has in-frame clones only and misses some. Here the sample spans around 350,000 clones, 92% being singletons. This sample comprised peripheral blood, obtained after recovery from COVID-19. V is TRBV7-2 and J is TRBJ2-3, with TRBD2 matching 12 bases. This receptor was obtained from a human donor who had recovered from COVID-19. The CDR3 here is CASTLAGGPDTQYF. CDR3 in DNA: TGTGCCAGCACCCTAGCGGGGGGGCCAGATACGCAGTATTTT. Complete variable domain (other parts from reference TRBV7-2 and TRBJ2-3): GAGVSQSPSNKVTEKGKDVELRCDPISGHTALYWYRQSLGQGLEFLIYFQGNSAPDKSGLPSDRFSAERTGGSVSTLTIQRTQQEDSAVYLCASTLAGGPDTQYFGPGTRLTVL.